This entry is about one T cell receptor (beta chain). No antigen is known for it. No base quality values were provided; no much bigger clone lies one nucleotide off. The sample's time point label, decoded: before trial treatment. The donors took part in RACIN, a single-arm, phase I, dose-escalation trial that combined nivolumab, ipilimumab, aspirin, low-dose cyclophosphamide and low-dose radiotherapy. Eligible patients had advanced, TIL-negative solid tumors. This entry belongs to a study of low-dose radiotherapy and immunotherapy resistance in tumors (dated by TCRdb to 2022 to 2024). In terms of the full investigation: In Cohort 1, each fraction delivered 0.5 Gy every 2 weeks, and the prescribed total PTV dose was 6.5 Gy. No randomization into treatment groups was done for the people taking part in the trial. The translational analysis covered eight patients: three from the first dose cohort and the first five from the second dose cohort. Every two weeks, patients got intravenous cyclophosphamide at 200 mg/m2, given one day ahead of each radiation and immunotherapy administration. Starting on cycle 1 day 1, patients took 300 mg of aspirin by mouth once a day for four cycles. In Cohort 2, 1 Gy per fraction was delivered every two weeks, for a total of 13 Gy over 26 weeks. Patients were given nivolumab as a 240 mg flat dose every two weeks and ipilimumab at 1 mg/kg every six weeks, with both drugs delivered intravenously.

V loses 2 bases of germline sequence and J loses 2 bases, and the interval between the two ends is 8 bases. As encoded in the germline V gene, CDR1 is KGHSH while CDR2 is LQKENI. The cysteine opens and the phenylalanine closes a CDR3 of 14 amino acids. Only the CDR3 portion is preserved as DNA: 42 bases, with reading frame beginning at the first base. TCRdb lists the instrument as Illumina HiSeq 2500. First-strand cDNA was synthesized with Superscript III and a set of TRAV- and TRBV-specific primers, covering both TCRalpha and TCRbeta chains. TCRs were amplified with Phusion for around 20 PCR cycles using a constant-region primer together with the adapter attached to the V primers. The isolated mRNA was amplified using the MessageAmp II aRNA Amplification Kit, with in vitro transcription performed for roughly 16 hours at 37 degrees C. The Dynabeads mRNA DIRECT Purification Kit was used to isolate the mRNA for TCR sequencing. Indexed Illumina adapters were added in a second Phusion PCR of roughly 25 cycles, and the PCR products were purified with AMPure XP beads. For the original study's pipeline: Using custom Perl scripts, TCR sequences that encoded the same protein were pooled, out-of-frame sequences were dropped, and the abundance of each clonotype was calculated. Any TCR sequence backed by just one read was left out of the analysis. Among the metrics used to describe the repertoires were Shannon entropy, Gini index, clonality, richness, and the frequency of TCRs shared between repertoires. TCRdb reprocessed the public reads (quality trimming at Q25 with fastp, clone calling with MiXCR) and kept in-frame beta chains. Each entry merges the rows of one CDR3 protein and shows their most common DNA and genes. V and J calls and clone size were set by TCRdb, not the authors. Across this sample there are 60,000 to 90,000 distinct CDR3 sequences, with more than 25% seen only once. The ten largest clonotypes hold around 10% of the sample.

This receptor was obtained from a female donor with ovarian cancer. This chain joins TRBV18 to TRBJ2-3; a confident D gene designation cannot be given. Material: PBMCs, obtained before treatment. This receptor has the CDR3 CASSPGVNTDTQYF. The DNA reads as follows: TGTGCCAGCTCACCAGGGGTGAACACAGATACGCAGTATTTT.